A selection of T cell receptor beta chains follows, all from one sample in a study of identical twins. TCRdb reprocessed the 5' RACE reads via MiXCR and lists one record per CDR3 protein. The sample includes around 530,000 distinct CDR3 sequences, around 15% of them seen just once. This same sample was also part of a study on yellow fever vaccine responses in identical twins.

Sequencing was carried out using CD4+ T cells sorted from blood. These receptors were taken from a young woman in good health. Both conserved end residues are part of each CDR3. Fields, in order: J gene, D gene, V gene, clone size, CDR3 protein, CDR3 DNA. D genes are given only for firm matches. Clone size is shown for a subset of rows, as once, few, many or a class of expanded clone.

TRBJ2-7	TRBD2	TRBV12-3/TRBV12-4	few	CASSLMGLAGEEQYF	TGTGCCAGCAGTTTAATGGGACTAGCGGGAGAAGAGCAGTACTTC
TRBJ2-4	TRBD1	TRBV18	few	CASSPNSGQIKNIQYF	TGTGCCAGCTCACCAAACTCGGGACAGATAAAAAACATTCAGTACTTC
TRBJ2-1	TRBD2	TRBV7-8	-	CASSSVAGAHLGEQFF	TGTGCCAGCAGCTCCGTAGCGGGAGCCCACCTAGGGGAGCAGTTCTTC
TRBJ2-1	TRBD2	TRBV20-1	-	CSAHVAGGSYNEQFF	TGCAGTGCTCACGTAGCGGGAGGCTCCTACAATGAGCAGTTCTTC
TRBJ1-4	-	TRBV20-1	-	CSARGQPATNEKLFF	TGCAGTGCTAGAGGACAACCCGCAACTAATGAAAAACTGTTTTTT
TRBJ1-1	-	TRBV12-3/TRBV12-4	-	CASSLEQGWGTEAFF	TGTGCCAGCAGTTTAGAGCAGGGCTGGGGCACTGAAGCTTTCTTT
TRBJ2-5	-	TRBV5-4	many	CASSVQETQYF	TGCGCCAGCAGCGTACAAGAGACCCAGTACTTC
TRBJ2-1	TRBD2	TRBV24-1	-	CATSDRIAGISYNEQFF	TGTGCCACCAGTGACCGAATAGCGGGCATATCCTACAATGAGCAGTTCTTC
TRBJ2-7	-	TRBV25-1	-	CASSQSAGTYEQYF	TGTGCCAGCAGTCAAAGTGCGGGGACCTACGAGCAGTACTTC
TRBJ2-7	-	TRBV28	few	CASRTDYEQYF	TGTGCCAGCAGGACAGACTACGAGCAGTACTTC
TRBJ2-2	-	TRBV6-1	-	CATTRGTVNTGELFF	TGTGCCACTACTAGGGGGACCGTGAACACCGGGGAGCTGTTTTTT
TRBJ2-1	-	TRBV19	-	CASSPATSYNEQFF	TGTGCCAGTAGTCCAGCGACCTCCTACAATGAGCAGTTCTTC
TRBJ1-1	-	TRBV7-8	few	CASSPGPAGDTEAFF	TGTGCCAGCAGCCCGGGGCCTGCCGGCGACACTGAAGCTTTCTTT
TRBJ1-4	-	TRBV29-1	few	CSVLQGKGEKLFF	TGCAGCGTTCTTCAGGGGAAGGGCGAAAAACTGTTTTTT
TRBJ2-2	-	TRBV10-3	few	CASLKTGLNTGELFF	TGTGCCTCGCTAAAGACGGGCCTGAACACCGGGGAGCTGTTTTTT
TRBJ2-3	-	TRBV18	-	CASSPSAMVDTQYF	TGTGCCAGCTCACCGAGTGCGATGGTCGATACGCAGTATTTT
TRBJ1-2	-	TRBV3-1	few	CASSQDTAGHGYTF	TGTGCCAGCAGCCAAGATACAGCTGGTCACGGCTACACCTTC